A single sample is the source of the 14 T cell receptor beta chains below, sequenced in a study of T-cell memory formation after mild COVID-19. TCRdb called the 5' RACE reads again in MiXCR, with one record for every CDR3 protein. The profile shows 150,000 or so distinct CDR3 sequences, about 25% of them singletons. The specimen was PBMCs or a T cell subset sorted from them (not recorded which). The source of these receptors is an adult woman who had mild COVID-19 (a few samples of this study predate the infection). Cell type and time point are not known.

This clonotype is medium-sized within its sample. The V gene is TRBV6-2 or TRBV6-3, the J gene TRBJ2-2; 9 bases line up with TRBD1. The CDR3 is 16 residues long. The V gene end was trimmed by 2 bases and the J gene end by 5 bases; junction bases not matched to a gene: 6. CDR1 is MNHEY and CDR2 is SVGEGT in the germline V gene. CDR3 coding DNA: TGTGCCAGCAGTTACCCGACAGGGGGATCGACCGGGGAGCTGTTTTTT. Protein: CASSYPTGGSTGELFF.

The chain employs TRBV7-8 and TRBJ1-5; D is perhaps TRBD1 (6 bases). V was pared by 1 base and J by 9 bases, with 10 bases between. The length of the CDR3 is 13 residues. Looked up from germline, CDR1 is SGHVS and CDR2 is FQNEAQ. CDR3 in amino acids: CASSLETGRPQHF. The CDR3 DNA reads TGTGCCAGCAGCTTAGAAACAGGGAGGCCCCAGCATTTT.

Only a few counts were recorded for this clonotype. V usage is TRBV12-3 or TRBV12-4 and J usage is TRBJ2-1; D perhaps matches TRBD2 (6 bases). CDR3 length equals 16 residues. The ends were cut back, 6 bases at V and 0 bases at J, with 15 bases in the middle. CDR3 coding DNA: TGTGCCAGCAGCATGGGGCGGGGAAGCTCCTACAATGAGCAGTTCTTC. This translates into CASSMGRGSSYNEQFF.

This clonotype has just a few counts. The chain carries TRBV4-1 and TRBJ2-1, with 10 bases identical to TRBD2. CDR1 MGHRA and CDR2 YSYEKL come from the germline V gene. V dropped 4 bases and J dropped 8; count of bases not matched to a gene: 8. This CDR3 is built from 15 residues. CDR3 sequence reads: CASSLASGGVYEQFF. The CDR3, as DNA: TGCGCCAGCAGCCTGGCCAGCGGGGGGGTGTATGAGCAGTTCTTC.

This clonotype was observed at least ten times. The chain employs TRBV5-1 and TRBJ1-6; D uncertain. This CDR3 region has 17 residues. Germline V gene sequence: CDR1 SGHRS, CDR2 YFSETQ. The V end was cut by 0 bases, the J end by 6 bases, with 16 bases between. CDR3 DNA sequence: TGCGCCAGCAGCTTGGAGGCTCTCTCAGCCTTTAATTCACCCCTCCACTTT. Translation gives CASSLEALSAFNSPLHF.

The chain recombines TRBV5-1 with TRBJ1-1, with 7 bases fitting TRBD1. This CDR3 spans 14 amino acids. Germline V lookup: CDR1 SGHRS, CDR2 YFSETQ. V shed 6 bases, J shed 1 base, and the junction held 6 bases outside the gene matches. The DNA of the CDR3 is TGCGCCAGCAACCGGGGGACAGAGAACACTGAAGCTTTCTTT. It translates to CASNRGTENTEAFF.

This clonotype turned up a few times. The rearrangement uses TRBV11-2 and TRBJ2-4; 11 positions agree with TRBD1. The CDR3 contains 17 residues. V gave up 5 bases and J gave up 3 bases; unmatched junction bases: 9. CDR1 and CDR2 (germline): SGHAT, FQNNGV. CDR3 sequence (DNA): TGTGCCAGCAGCAACTACGGGACAGGGGGAGTCAAAAACATTCAGTACTTC. Translating gives CASSNYGTGGVKNIQYF.

CDR3 bases: TGCAGCGTTCGGACAGTTTTCTCTGGGGCCAACGTCCTGACTTTC. Encoded protein: CSVRTVFSGANVLTF. The chain links TRBV29-1 to TRBJ2-6; possibly TRBD1 for D (6 bases). With 5 bases removed from V and 0 bases from J, the gap between germline ends came to 11 bases. The CDR3 is 15 residues long. CDR1 is SQVTM, CDR2 ANQGSEA, per germline.

V gene TRBV7-9 combines with J gene TRBJ1-4, with TRBD1 matching 7 bases. The J segment lost 5 bases and the V segment lost 7 bases, leaving 7 bases of the junction unmatched. CDR1 is SEHNR, CDR2 FQNEAQ, per germline (reference sequence). The CDR3 runs 14 residues. The CDR3 here is CASNHRGYNEKLFF. CDR3 in DNA: TGTGCCAGCAACCACAGGGGCTACAATGAAAAACTGTTTTTT.

The chain links TRBV4-1 to TRBJ2-5, with 7 nucleotides matching TRBD2. The CDR3 totals 15 residues. Losses at the gene ends were 0 bases for V and 5 bases for J; bases not matched to a gene: 6. Germline assignment: CDR1 MGHRA and CDR2 YSYEKL. In DNA, the CDR3 is TGCGCCAGCAGCCAAGATGCCGGGAGGAGGGAGACCCAGTACTTC. It yields the protein CASSQDAGRRETQYF.

The rearrangement uses TRBV10-3 and TRBJ1-2; D is unresolved. Trimming pared 3 bases from V and 6 bases from J, leaving 8 bases between. The CDR3 length is 12 residues. CDR1 ENHRY and CDR2 SYGVKD come from the germline V gene. The chain's CDR3 is CAISEDRDGYTF. CDR3 nucleotides: TGTGCCATCAGTGAAGACCGCGATGGCTACACCTTC.

The chain uses TRBV30 and TRBJ1-1; TRBD1 aligns across 7 bases. The CDR3 is 14 residues long. Germline lookup yields CDR1 GTSNPN and CDR2 SVGIG (reference sequence). V shed 2 bases and J 5 bases; nucleotides not matched to a gene: 8. The CDR3 sequence is CAWSKRDSATEAFF. The CDR3 region has the DNA TGTGCCTGGAGTAAAAGGGACAGTGCGACTGAAGCTTTCTTT.

Many counts were recorded for this clonotype. The chain joins TRBV29-1 to TRBJ2-2, with 10 bases identical to TRBD1. The J segment lost 5 bases and the V segment lost 5 bases, leaving 14 bases of the junction unmatched. CDR1 and CDR2 from the germline V gene are SQVTM and ANQGSEA. The CDR3 covers 17 residues. The CDR3 DNA is TGCAGCGTTTCCTCGGGACAGGGGAAACCGAGGACCGGGGAGCTGTTTTTT. Amino acid sequence: CSVSSGQGKPRTGELFF.

The chain joins TRBV6-1 to TRBJ2-1; D unclear. The V gene's germline CDR1 is MNHNS and CDR2 SASEGT. Trimming took off 0 bases at V and 2 bases at J, with 11 bases between the two ends. This CDR3 spans 16 amino acids. The CDR3 nucleotides are TGTGCCAGCAGTGAAGCGGAGAGTACCCCCTACAATGAGCAGTTCTTC. Translating it yields CASSEAESTPYNEQFF.